This TCR beta chain was captured in a study of shared clonotypes between healthy human individuals. TCRdb's copy holds only in-frame clones and misses some; the assay was immunoSEQ multiplex PCR. The sample contains 850,000 to 1,200,000 clones, more than 60% of which appear only once. Germline V gene data show CDR1 as LNHDA and CDR2 as SQIVND (reference sequence). J gave up 6 bases and V 7 bases, and 1 base lay outside the gene matches. The CDR3 contains 12 residues. This chain connects TRBV19 to TRBJ1-5; 9 nucleotides align to TRBD1. This sequence originates from a man between 18 and 35 years old in good health. Material: memory CD4+ T cells sorted from blood. Stated subset: CD45RA-negative fraction. CDR3 nucleotides: TGTGCCAGTACGACAGGGGGTCAGCCCCAGCATTTT. Translated: CASTTGGQPQHF.